The present T cell receptor (beta chain) was sequenced within a study of blood T cell repertoires in COVID-19. Study in general: The origin of the acute and convalescent COVID-19 samples was the United States, Italy and Spain. Sample material is recorded as cDNA or gDNA derived from T cells, B-cell-depleted T cells, or PBMCs.

In the authors' workflow: Estimation of nucleated cell counts relied on the amplification of reference gene primers. TCRdb keeps only in-frame clones here, not all; method: immunoSEQ multiplex PCR. V and J calls and clone size are those listed in that table; D and trimming were worked out from the DNA. The sample holds some 130,000 clones; roughly three quarters are singletons and the top ten take approximately 2%. The CDR3 covers 15 residues. CDR1 and CDR2 (germline): SEHNR, FQNEAQ (reference sequence). Trimming took 3 bases from V and 6 from J, leaving 14 bases between them. This TCR was recovered from a woman aged 70-85 years with acute or convalescent COVID-19. V usage is TRBV7-9 and J usage is TRBJ2-2; D is possibly TRBD1 (6 bases). Source material: peripheral blood. The CDR3 DNA reads TGTGCCAGCAGCTTTAAGGCAGGGGTGGCCGGGGAGCTGTTTTTT. Protein sequence: CASSFKAGVAGELFF.